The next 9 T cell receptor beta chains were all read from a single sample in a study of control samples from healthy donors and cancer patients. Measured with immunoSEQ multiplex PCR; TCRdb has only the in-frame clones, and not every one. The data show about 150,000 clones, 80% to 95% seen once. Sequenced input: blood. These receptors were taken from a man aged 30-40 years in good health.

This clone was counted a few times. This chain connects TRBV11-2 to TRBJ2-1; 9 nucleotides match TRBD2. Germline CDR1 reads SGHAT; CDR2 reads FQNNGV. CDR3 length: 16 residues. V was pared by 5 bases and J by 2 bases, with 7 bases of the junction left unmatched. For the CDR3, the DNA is TGTGCCAGCAGCCCTTCGCGGGGGGGGACCTACAATGAGCAGTTCTTC. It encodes CASSPSRGGTYNEQFF.

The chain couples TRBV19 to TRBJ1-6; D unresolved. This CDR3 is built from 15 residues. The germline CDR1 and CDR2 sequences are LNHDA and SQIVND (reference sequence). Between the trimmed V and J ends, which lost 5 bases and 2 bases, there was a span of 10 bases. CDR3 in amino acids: CASSALVPYNSPLHF. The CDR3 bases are TGTGCCAGTAGTGCCCTGGTGCCCTATAATTCACCCCTCCACTTT. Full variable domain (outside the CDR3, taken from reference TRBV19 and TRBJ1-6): DGGITQSPKYLFRKEGQNVTLSCEQNLNHDAMYWYRQDPGQGLRLIYYSQIVNDFQKGDIAEGYSVSREKKESFPLTVTSAQKNPTAFYLCASSALVPYNSPLHFGNGTRLTVT.

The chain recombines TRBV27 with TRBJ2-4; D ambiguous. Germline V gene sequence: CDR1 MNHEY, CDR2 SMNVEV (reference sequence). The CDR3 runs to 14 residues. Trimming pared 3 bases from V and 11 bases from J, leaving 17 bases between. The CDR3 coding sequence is TGTGCCAGCAGTTTTGCGTCACCAGGTGCGGTTCAGTACTTC. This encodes CASSFASPGAVQYF.

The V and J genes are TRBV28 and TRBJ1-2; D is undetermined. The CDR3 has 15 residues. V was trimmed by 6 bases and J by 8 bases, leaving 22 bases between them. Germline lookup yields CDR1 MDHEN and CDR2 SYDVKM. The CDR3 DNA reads TGTGCCAGCAGCTACTCCCCATCAGCCCTCGGCGGCTACACCTTC. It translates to CASSYSPSALGGYTF.

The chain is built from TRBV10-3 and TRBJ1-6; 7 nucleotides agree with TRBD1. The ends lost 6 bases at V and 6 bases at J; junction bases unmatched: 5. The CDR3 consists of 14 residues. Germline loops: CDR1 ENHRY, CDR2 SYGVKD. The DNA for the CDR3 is TGTGCCATCAGGACCGACAGGGCTAATTCACCCCTCCACTTT. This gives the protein CAIRTDRANSPLHF.

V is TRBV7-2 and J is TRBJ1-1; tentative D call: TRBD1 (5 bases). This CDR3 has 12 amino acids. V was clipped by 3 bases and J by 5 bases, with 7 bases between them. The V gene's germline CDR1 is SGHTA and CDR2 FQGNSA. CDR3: CASSFSGTEAFF. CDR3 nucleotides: TGTGCCAGCAGCTTCTCAGGGACTGAAGCTTTCTTT.

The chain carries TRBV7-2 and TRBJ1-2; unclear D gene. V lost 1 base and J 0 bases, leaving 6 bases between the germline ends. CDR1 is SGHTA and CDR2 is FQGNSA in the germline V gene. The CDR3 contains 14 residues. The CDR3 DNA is TGTGCCAGCAGCTTAGACAATGCTAACTATGGCTACACCTTC. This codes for CASSLDNANYGYTF. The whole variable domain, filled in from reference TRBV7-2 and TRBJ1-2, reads GAGVSQSPSNKVTEKGKDVELRCDPISGHTALYWYRQSLGQGLEFLIYFQGNSAPDKSGLPSDRFSAERTGGSVSTLTIQRTQQEDSAVYLCASSLDNANYGYTFGSGTRLTVV.

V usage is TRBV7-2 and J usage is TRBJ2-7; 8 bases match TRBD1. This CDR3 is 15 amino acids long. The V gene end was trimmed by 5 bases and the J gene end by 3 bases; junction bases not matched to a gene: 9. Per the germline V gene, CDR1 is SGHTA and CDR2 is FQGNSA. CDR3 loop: CASSRYQGAVYEQYF. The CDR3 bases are TGTGCCAGCAGCCGCTATCAGGGGGCGGTCTACGAGCAGTACTTC.

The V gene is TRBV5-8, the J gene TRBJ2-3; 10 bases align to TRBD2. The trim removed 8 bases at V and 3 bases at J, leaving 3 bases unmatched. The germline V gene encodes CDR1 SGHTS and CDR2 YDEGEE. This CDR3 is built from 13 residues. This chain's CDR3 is CASRTSGTDTQYF. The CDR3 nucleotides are TGTGCCAGTAGGACTAGCGGAACAGATACGCAGTATTTT. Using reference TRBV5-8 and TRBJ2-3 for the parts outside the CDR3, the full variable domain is EAGVTQSPTHLIKTRGQQATLRCSPISGHTSVYWYQQALGLGLQFLLWYDEGEERNRGNFPPRFSGRQFPNYSSELNVNALELEDSALYLCASRTSGTDTQYFGPGTRLTVL.